The 20 T cell receptor beta chains in this list originate from one sample, sequenced in a study of CD8+ T cells in alopecia areata. Treatment here: oral pan-JAK inhibitor, 5-10 mg twice daily. Sequencing templates came from extracted RNA that was reverse transcribed into cDNA. Here immunoSEQ multiplex PCR was the method, and the copy in TCRdb shows in-frame clones only, minus some. The profile shows some 150,000 clones, roughly 82% of them singletons. Sequences were derived from CD8+ T cells sorted from blood, sampled at week 4, from a patient treated with tofacitinib. The receptor set was obtained from a human donor with alopecia areata.

The chain uses TRBV2 and TRBJ2-5; the match to TRBD1 covers 7 bases. CDR3 size: 12 residues. The J segment lost 1 base and the V segment lost 8 bases, leaving 1 base of the junction unmatched. Germline V gene data show CDR1 as SNHLY and CDR2 as FYNNEI. The CDR3 DNA reads as TGTGCCAGCGGGGACAGCCAAGAGACCCAGTACTTC. Translating gives CASGDSQETQYF.

This clone was seen a handful of times. The rearrangement links TRBV7-9 to TRBJ2-6; D is ambiguous. CDR3 length: 16 amino acids. The ends were cut back, 1 base at V and 2 bases at J, with 9 bases in the middle. CDR1 is SEHNR and CDR2 is FQNEAQ in the germline V gene (reference sequence). The CDR3 DNA is TGTGCCAGCAGCTTAGATTGGGGAACTGGGGCCAACGTCCTGACTTTC. Residues: CASSLDWGTGANVLTF.

This clone was counted a few times. V is TRBV4-3 and J is TRBJ2-3; the D gene is possibly TRBD1 (6 bases). CDR1 is LGHNA and CDR2 is YSLEER in the germline V gene. The CDR3 totals 16 residues. Trimming pared 5 bases from V and 3 bases from J, leaving 18 bases between. The CDR3 DNA follows: TGCGCCAGCAGCACTGAACAGGGTGTAGTAACAGATACGCAGTATTTT. The encoded protein is CASSTEQGVVTDTQYF.

The chain uses TRBV30 and TRBJ2-1; D call uncertain. Germline CDR1 and CDR2: GTSNPN and SVGIG (reference sequence). This CDR3 contains 12 residues. V shed 2 bases and J shed 7 bases, with 9 bases lying between them. The chain's CDR3 is CAWSSALNEQFF. The CDR3 coding sequence is TGTGCCTGGAGTTCGGCCTTGAATGAGCAGTTCTTC.

This sequence joins TRBV7-2 and TRBJ2-5, with 8 bases identical to TRBD1. The CDR3 runs 18 residues. Germline assignment: CDR1 SGHTA and CDR2 FQGNSA. Germline trimming cut 6 bases from V and 4 bases from J; bases unmatched to any gene: 19. CDR3: CASSFIPGGAGFPETQYF. Here the CDR3 DNA reads TGTGCCAGCAGTTTCATTCCAGGGGGCGCAGGTTTTCCAGAGACCCAGTACTTC.

The rearrangement joins TRBV7-2 to TRBJ2-7; D gene unclear. CDR1 is SGHTA, CDR2 FQGNSA, per germline. The CDR3 is made up of 19 amino acids. V was clipped by 5 bases and J by 2 bases, with 28 bases between them. The CDR3 DNA reads TGTGCCAGCAGCACATCTCCAGTCACCGCACCCCGGATTACCTACGAGCAGTACTTC. Amino acids: CASSTSPVTAPRITYEQYF.

This chain uses TRBV6-5 with TRBJ1-2; the D gene is possibly TRBD1 (5 bases). Trimming pared 4 bases from V and 5 bases from J, leaving 11 bases between. The length of the CDR3 is 13 residues. Germline-derived CDR1 and CDR2 are MNHEY and SVGAGI. The CDR3 loop is CASSSGRLYGYTF. CDR3 DNA: TGTGCCAGCAGTTCGGGACGGCTTTATGGCTACACCTTC.

This chain joins TRBV13 and TRBJ2-5, with TRBD2 matching 7 bases. The CDR3 contains 16 residues. V gave up 4 bases and J gave up 4 bases; unmatched junction bases: 12. Germline lookup yields CDR1 PRHDT and CDR2 FYEKMQ (reference sequence). This CDR3 reads CASSSGTGGIGETQYF. CDR3 nucleotide sequence: TGTGCCAGCAGCTCCGGGACGGGGGGTATTGGAGAGACCCAGTACTTC. The full variable domain, with the rest looked up from reference TRBV13 and TRBJ2-5, is AAGVIQSPRHLIKEKRETATLKCYPIPRHDTVYWYQQGPGQDPQFLISFYEKMQSDKGSIPDRFSAQQFSDYHSELNMSSLELGDSALYFCASSSGTGGIGETQYFGPGTRLLVL.

V is TRBV4-1 and J is TRBJ2-7; D is possibly TRBD1 (5 bases). Germline V gives CDR1 MGHRA, CDR2 YSYEKL. CDR3 size: 15 residues. V lost 1 base and J lost 0, with 10 bases in between. The CDR3 DNA is TGCGCCAGCAGCCAAGTAACAGACAGCTCCTACGAGCAGTACTTC. Translating gives CASSQVTDSSYEQYF.

The V gene is TRBV7-9, the J gene TRBJ2-7; 10 bases align to TRBD1. Germline lookup yields CDR1 SEHNR and CDR2 FQNEAQ (reference sequence). After removal of 5 bases from V and 4 bases from J, the junction contained 8 bases not matched to a gene. The CDR3 covers 15 residues. The CDR3 loop is CASSGPGQGIYEQYF. Here the CDR3 DNA reads TGTGCCAGCAGCGGACCGGGACAGGGGATATACGAGCAGTACTTC. Looking up the rest from reference TRBV7-9 and TRBJ2-7 gives the full variable domain: DTGVSQNPRHKITKRGQNVTFRCDPISEHNRLYWYRQTLGQGPEFLTYFQNEAQLEKSRLLSDRFSAERPKGSFSTLEIQRTEQGDSAMYLCASSGPGQGIYEQYFGPGTRLTVT.

The genes are TRBV4-3 and TRBJ1-4; D remains unclear. Trimming took 4 bases from V and 7 from J, leaving 10 bases between them. From germline, CDR1 is LGHNA and CDR2 YSLEER. The CDR3 runs to 13 residues. The CDR3: CASSPRGSEKLFF. The CDR3 nucleotides read TGCGCCAGCAGCCCCCGGGGTTCTGAAAAACTGTTTTTT.

This chain uses TRBV6-6 with TRBJ2-1; 7 bases match TRBD2. This CDR3 has 14 residues. Germline V gene lookup returns CDR1 MNHNY and CDR2 SVGAGI (reference sequence). The trim removed 4 bases at V and 8 bases at J, leaving 8 bases unmatched. The CDR3 coding sequence is TGTGCCAGCAGTTTTACCACGGGAGGCTATGAGCAGTTCTTC. This encodes CASSFTTGGYEQFF.

The chain recombines TRBV9 with TRBJ2-3; possible D gene TRBD1, 6 bases. This CDR3 comprises 16 residues. V lost 3 bases and J lost 6, with 20 bases in between. The germline V gene encodes CDR1 SGDLS and CDR2 YYNGEE. For the CDR3, the DNA is TGTGCCAGCAGCGCTCCGGGACAAGGGGGACGGGATACGCAGTATTTT. This sequence encodes CASSAPGQGGRDTQYF.

The V and J genes are TRBV2 and TRBJ2-7, with 7 bases that match TRBD1. The CDR3 is made up of 13 amino acids. Trimming took 6 bases from V and 2 from J; bases not matched to a gene: 4. Looked up from germline, CDR1 is SNHLY and CDR2 is FYNNEI. The CDR3, as DNA: TGTGCCAGCAGCTTGGGACAGACCTACGAGCAGTACTTC. Translation gives CASSLGQTYEQYF.

The V gene is TRBV29-1, the J gene TRBJ2-7; 10 nucleotides line up with TRBD1. This CDR3 is 14 amino acids long. Germline trimming cut 6 bases from V and 0 bases from J; bases unmatched to any gene: 5. The V gene's germline CDR1 is SQVTM and CDR2 ANQGSEA. CDR3 nucleotide sequence: TGCAGCGTGAGTGGACAGGGGGTCTCCTACGAGCAGTACTTC. Protein product: CSVSGQGVSYEQYF.

The chain couples TRBV5-1 to TRBJ1-1; 11 nucleotides agree with TRBD1. The ends lost 0 bases at V and 7 bases at J; junction bases unmatched: 5. The CDR3 is 15 residues long. Germline values: CDR1 SGHRS, CDR2 YFSETQ. The CDR3 loop reads CASSLGTGGIIEAFF. CDR3 sequence (DNA): TGCGCCAGCAGCTTGGGGACAGGGGGCATTATTGAAGCTTTCTTT. Supplemented by reference TRBV5-1 and TRBJ1-1, the full variable domain reads KAGVTQTPRYLIKTRGQQVTLSCSPISGHRSVSWYQQTPGQGLQFLFEYFSETQRNKGNFPGRFSGRQFSNSRSEMNVSTLELGDSALYLCASSLGTGGIIEAFFGQGTRLTVV.

This clone was seen more than once but under ten times. The sample has other DNA sequences that encode this CDR3 too. The J gene is TRBJ2-3, the V gene TRBV7-9; the match to TRBD1 covers 7 bases. Germline V gene lookup returns CDR1 SEHNR and CDR2 FQNEAQ (reference sequence). The CDR3 spans 15 residues. V shed 3 bases and J 0 bases; nucleotides not matched to a gene: 3. CDR3 amino acids: CASSLGQFSTDTQYF. CDR3 nucleotides: TGTGCCAGCAGCTTGGGACAGTTTAGCACAGATACGCAGTATTTT.

The rearrangement joins TRBV5-5 to TRBJ2-5; possibly TRBD1 for D (5 bases). The germline V gene has CDR1 SGHKS and CDR2 YYEKEE (reference sequence). The CDR3 loop spans 17 amino acids. Trimming pared 1 base from V and 0 bases from J, leaving 16 bases between. The DNA of the CDR3 is TGTGCCAGCAGCTTGATTCTGACAGCACTAAACCAAGAGACCCAGTACTTC. Protein: CASSLILTALNQETQYF.

The CDR3 sequence: CASSLRAGAKNIQYF. Here the CDR3 DNA reads TGTGCCAGCAGCCTCAGGGCGGGCGCCAAAAACATTCAGTACTTC. The chain links TRBV6-6 to TRBJ2-4; TRBD1 or TRBD2 may be the D gene (5 bases each). The V end was cut by 6 bases, the J end by 1 base, with 13 bases between. Germline CDR1 is MNHNY and CDR2 is SVGAGI (reference sequence). The length of the CDR3 is 15 residues.

The chain joins TRBV30 to TRBJ1-2; D gene unclear. V was cut by 6 bases and J by 8 bases, with 16 bases left in between. Germline V gene lookup returns CDR1 GTSNPN and CDR2 SVGIG (reference sequence). This CDR3 comprises 12 residues. The CDR3: CACWEGKEGYTF. Here the CDR3 DNA reads TGTGCCTGTTGGGAGGGAAAGGAAGGCTACACCTTC.